This TCR beta chain was identified during a study of CD8 T cells in ankylosing spondylitis (dated by TCRdb to 2015 to 2018). Study-wide context: The study profiled T cell receptor beta repertoires in healthy donors and ankylosing spondylitis patients to find disease-linked TCR variants. The whole study cohort included over 85 healthy donors and over 20 ankylosing spondylitis patients. Peripheral blood was sampled, and synovial fluid was also collected from ankylosing spondylitis patients.

What the work shows at the level of the full study, not this receptor alone: The disease-linked clones were reported as significantly enriched in matched synovial fluid samples from ankylosing spondylitis patients. The disease-linked clones showed a CD8+ phenotype and occurred at relatively low frequencies in peripheral blood. Some of the motif variants had been reported before in the synovial fluid and blood of reactive arthritis patients, a finding that suggests common disease-initiation mechanisms. A TCR beta motif made up of several highly homologous amino acid variants appeared to be characteristic of blood from ankylosing spondylitis patients.

The germline V gene provides CDR1 SNHLY and CDR2 FYNNEI. The junction shows trimming of 7 bases on V and 0 bases on J, and the gene matches do not reach 4 bases of it. The cysteine opens and the phenylalanine closes a CDR3 of 14 amino acids. Only the CDR3 region is kept as DNA, spanning 42 bases read in frame from base 1. Sequencing instrument: Illumina HiSeq 2500. Quantitative 5'-RACE with molecular barcodes was the method used to prepare the TCR beta libraries. From the authors' description of their analysis: To identify disease-linked TCR variants, a new computational method was used, one built on a probabilistic model of VDJ rearrangement. TCRdb applied fastp at Q25 and MiXCR to the public reads, then kept only in-frame beta chains. Rows with one shared CDR3 protein collapse into an entry with the most common genes and DNA. None of the V and J calls come from the authors' own analysis; TCRdb made them. The sample data list around 340,000 distinct CDR3 sequences, and 20% of these were observed just once. About 12% of the sample is in the top ten clones.

Of note for this clonotype: The antigen it recognizes is unknown. One base away there is no much larger clone; base qualities are not given.

In this chain, TRBV2 is recombined with TRBJ2-3, with 7 middle bases fitting TRBD2. Material: blood, either unsorted or a sorted T cell fraction (not recorded which). The sequence derives from a male donor with ankylosing spondylitis or in good health (not recorded which). The nucleotide sequence reads TGTGCCAGCATGAGGGGACTAAGCACAGATACGCAGTATTTT. Its coded protein is CASMRGLSTDTQYF.